These 12 T cell receptor beta chains were sequenced from one sample in a study of blood T cell repertoires in COVID-19. Produced via immunoSEQ multiplex PCR; TCRdb's table is partial and in-frame only. This sample has 150,000 to 200,000 clones, with approximately 91% found just once. The sequenced sample consisted of peripheral blood. These receptor sequences come from a young man with COVID-19, enrolled during active disease.

The V call is TRBV4-1, the J call TRBJ2-3; TRBD2 is a possible D gene (5 bases). The CDR3 has 16 residues. CDR1 is MGHRA, CDR2 YSYEKL, per germline. Trimming removed 3 bases from V and 0 bases from J, with 13 bases in between. The DNA of the CDR3 is TGCGCCAGCAGCCATCCCTTAGGAGGCAGCACAGATACGCAGTATTTT. Its translation is CASSHPLGGSTDTQYF.

This clone has a single count. A clone one base away is much larger, so this may be a read error. This rearrangement joins TRBV28 to TRBJ1-2, with 7 bases identical to TRBD1. The germline V gene has CDR1 MDHEN and CDR2 SYDVKM. The CDR3 extends over 13 amino acids. J gave up 2 bases and V 3 bases, and 0 bases lay outside the gene matches. This CDR3 reads CASSLTGNYGYTF. CDR3 in DNA: TGTGCCAGCAGTTTGACAGGGAACTATGGCTACACCTTC.

V usage is TRBV4-1 and J usage is TRBJ1-1, with 9 bases identical to TRBD1. V dropped 0 bases and J dropped 5; count of bases not matched to a gene: 4. Germline CDR1 is MGHRA and CDR2 is YSYEKL. This CDR3 has 15 amino acids. The CDR3 sequence is CASSQDIGQGTEAFF. For the CDR3, the DNA is TGCGCCAGCAGCCAAGATATCGGACAGGGGACTGAAGCTTTCTTT.

The gene calls are TRBV11-2 and TRBJ2-2; TRBD1 matches at 7 bases. Looked up from germline, CDR1 is SGHAT and CDR2 is FQNNGV. V was clipped by 4 bases and J by 2 bases; unmatched bases: 4. The CDR3 totals 15 residues. CDR3 loop: CASSSGQINTGELFF. In DNA form, the CDR3 reads TGTGCCAGCAGCTCGGGACAGATAAACACCGGGGAGCTGTTTTTT. The entire variable domain, with the rest obtained from reference TRBV11-2 and TRBJ2-2, is as follows: EAGVAQSPRYKIIEKRQSVAFWCNPISGHATLYWYQQILGQGPKLLIQFQNNGVVDDSQLPKDRFSAERLKGVDSTLKIQPAKLEDSAVYLCASSSGQINTGELFFGEGSRLTVL.

V and J are TRBV28 and TRBJ2-1; 12 bases are shared with TRBD2. The germline gives CDR1 MDHEN, CDR2 SYDVKM. The V segment lost 4 bases and the J segment 4 bases; nucleotides outside the gene matches: 2. The CDR3 consists of 15 residues. CDR3 residues: CASSSSGRGYNEQFF. The DNA for the CDR3 is TGTGCCAGCAGTTCTAGCGGGAGGGGGTACAATGAGCAGTTCTTC.

Here the CDR3 DNA reads TGCGCCAGCAGCCAACTATATGGCGGGACGTCCTCCTACAATGAGCAGTTCTTC. Protein: CASSQLYGGTSSYNEQFF. The chain carries TRBV4-3 and TRBJ2-1; a weak D match, TRBD2 (6 bases). V dropped 2 bases and J dropped 0 bases, with 17 bases sitting between them. The CDR3 runs 18 residues. CDR1 is LGHNA, CDR2 YSLEER, per germline.

This clone appeared once. This rearrangement joins TRBV7-2 to TRBJ2-3; 10 bases fit TRBD2. Germline CDR1 SGHTA, CDR2 FQGNSA. This CDR3 is 16 amino acids long. Trimming took 1 base from V and 3 from J; bases not matched to a gene: 4. The CDR3 DNA sequence: TGTGCCAGCAGCTTAGGGGCTAGCGGGAGAACAGATACGCAGTATTTT. It codes for CASSLGASGRTDTQYF.

This rearrangement joins TRBV28 to TRBJ1-1; 8 bases map to TRBD1. The CDR3 is 13 amino acids. CDR1 and CDR2 from the germline V gene are MDHEN and SYDVKM. Trimming cost V 6 bases and J 5 bases; bases outside gene matches: 5. DNA of the CDR3: TGTGCCAGCAGCCTAGGACAGGGAACTGAAGCTTTCTTT. This sequence encodes CASSLGQGTEAFF.

This clone was counted a single time. The chain uses TRBV30 and TRBJ2-1; D unclear. This CDR3 has 12 residues. V was cut by 0 bases and J by 9 bases, with 9 bases left in between. CDR1 GTSNPN and CDR2 SVGIG come from the germline V gene (reference sequence). CDR3 in amino acids: CAWSVNAVEQFF. CDR3 bases: TGTGCCTGGAGTGTAAACGCGGTTGAGCAGTTCTTC.

The rearrangement uses TRBV6-2 or TRBV6-3 and TRBJ1-3, with 7 bases lining up with TRBD1. The J segment lost 0 bases and the V segment lost 5 bases, leaving 13 bases of the junction unmatched. The germline gives CDR1 MNHEY, CDR2 SVGEGT. The CDR3 spans 18 residues. CDR3 sequence (DNA): TGTGCCAGCAGTACCTACCGGACAGGTCGTCGCTCTGGAAACACCATATATTTT. Its protein is CASSTYRTGRRSGNTIYF.

The chain links TRBV5-4 to TRBJ1-2, with TRBD1 matching over 10 bases. The CDR3 length is 19 residues. Germline V CDR1 and CDR2: SGHNT, YYREEE (reference sequence). Trimming cost V 4 bases and J 3 bases; bases outside gene matches: 18. This CDR3 is CASSPDPNPDRGLDYGYTF. Here the CDR3 DNA reads TGTGCCAGCAGCCCAGACCCTAACCCCGACAGGGGGCTCGACTATGGCTACACCTTC.

The chain uses TRBV14 and TRBJ2-1; no definite D call. The CDR3 has 14 residues. Trimming stripped 1 base from V and 6 bases from J, with 10 bases between. CDR1 and CDR2 from the germline V gene are SGHDN and FVKESK. Here the CDR3 reads CASSQVRSANEQFF. The CDR3 DNA reads as TGTGCCAGCAGCCAAGTGCGCAGCGCCAATGAGCAGTTCTTC.